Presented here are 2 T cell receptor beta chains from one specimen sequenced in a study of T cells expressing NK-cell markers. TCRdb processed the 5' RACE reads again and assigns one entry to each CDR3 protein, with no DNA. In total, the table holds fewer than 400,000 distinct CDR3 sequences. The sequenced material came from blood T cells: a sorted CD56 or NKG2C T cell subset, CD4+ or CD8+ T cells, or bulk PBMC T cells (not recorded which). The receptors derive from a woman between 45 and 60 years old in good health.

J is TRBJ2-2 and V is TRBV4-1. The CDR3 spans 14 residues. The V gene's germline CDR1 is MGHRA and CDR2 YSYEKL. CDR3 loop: CASSQDRLTGELFF.

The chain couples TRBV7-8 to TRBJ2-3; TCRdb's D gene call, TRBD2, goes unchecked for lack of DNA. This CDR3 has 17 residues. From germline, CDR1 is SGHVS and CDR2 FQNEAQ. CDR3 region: CASSLRLAGGPTDTQYF.